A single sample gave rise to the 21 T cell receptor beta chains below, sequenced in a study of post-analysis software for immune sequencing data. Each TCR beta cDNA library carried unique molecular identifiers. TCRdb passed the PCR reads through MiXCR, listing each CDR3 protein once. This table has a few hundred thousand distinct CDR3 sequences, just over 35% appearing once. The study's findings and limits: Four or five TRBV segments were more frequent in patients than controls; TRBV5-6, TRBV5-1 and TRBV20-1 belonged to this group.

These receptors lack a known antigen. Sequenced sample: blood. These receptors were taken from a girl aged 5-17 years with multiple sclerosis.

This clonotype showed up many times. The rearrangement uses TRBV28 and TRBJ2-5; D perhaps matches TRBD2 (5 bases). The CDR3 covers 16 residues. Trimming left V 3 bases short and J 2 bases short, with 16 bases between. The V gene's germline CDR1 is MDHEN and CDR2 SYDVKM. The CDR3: CASSLATRRSQETQYF. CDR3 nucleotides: TGTGCCAGCAGTTTGGCCACTAGGCGTTCTCAAGAGACCCAGTACTTC.

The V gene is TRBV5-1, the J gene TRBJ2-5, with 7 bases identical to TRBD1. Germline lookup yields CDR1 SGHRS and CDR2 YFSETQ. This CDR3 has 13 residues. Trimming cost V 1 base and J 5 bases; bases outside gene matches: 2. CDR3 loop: CASSLTGDETQYF. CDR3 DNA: TGCGCCAGCAGCTTGACAGGGGACGAGACCCAGTACTTC.

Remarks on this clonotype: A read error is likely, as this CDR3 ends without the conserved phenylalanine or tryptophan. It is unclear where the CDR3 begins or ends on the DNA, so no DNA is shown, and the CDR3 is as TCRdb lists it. The CDR3: CASSLTYGWREHSVL. This chain joins TRBV7-4 and TRBJ2-4. Germline V CDR1 and CDR2: SGHVT, SQSDAQ. The CDR3 numbers 15 amino acids, ends counted.

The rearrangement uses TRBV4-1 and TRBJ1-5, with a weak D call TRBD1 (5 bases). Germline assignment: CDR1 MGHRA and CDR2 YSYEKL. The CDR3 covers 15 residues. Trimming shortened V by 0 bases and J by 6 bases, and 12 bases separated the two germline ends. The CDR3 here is CASSQELGEGQPQHF. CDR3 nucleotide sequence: TGCGCCAGCAGCCAAGAATTAGGGGAAGGTCAGCCCCAGCATTTT.

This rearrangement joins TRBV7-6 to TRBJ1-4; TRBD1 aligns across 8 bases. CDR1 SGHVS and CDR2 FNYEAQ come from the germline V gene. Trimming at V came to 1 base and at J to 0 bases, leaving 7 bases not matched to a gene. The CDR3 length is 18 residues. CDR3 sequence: CASSLGGGRGPTNEKLFF. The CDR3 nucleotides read TGTGCCAGCAGCTTAGGAGGCGGCAGGGGGCCAACTAATGAAAAACTGTTTTTT. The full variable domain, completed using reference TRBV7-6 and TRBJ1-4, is GAGVSQSPRYKVTKRGQDVALRCDPISGHVSLYWYRQALGQGPEFLTYFNYEAQQDKSGLPNDRFSAERPEGSISTLTIQRTEQRDSAMYRCASSLGGGRGPTNEKLFFGSGTQLSVL.

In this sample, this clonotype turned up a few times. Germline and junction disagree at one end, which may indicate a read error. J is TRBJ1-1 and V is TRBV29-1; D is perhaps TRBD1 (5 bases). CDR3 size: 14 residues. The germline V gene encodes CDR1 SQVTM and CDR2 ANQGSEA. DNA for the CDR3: TGCAGCGTTGACCACGACAGCAGGAACGCTGAAGCTTTCTTT. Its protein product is CSVDHDSRNAEAFF.

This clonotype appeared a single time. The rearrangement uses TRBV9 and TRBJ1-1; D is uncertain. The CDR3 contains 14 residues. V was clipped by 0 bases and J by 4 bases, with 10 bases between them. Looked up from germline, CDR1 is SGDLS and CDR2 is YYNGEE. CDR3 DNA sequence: TGTGCCAGCAGCGTAGACGCGTACAGCACTGAAGCTTTCTTT. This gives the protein CASSVDAYSTEAFF.

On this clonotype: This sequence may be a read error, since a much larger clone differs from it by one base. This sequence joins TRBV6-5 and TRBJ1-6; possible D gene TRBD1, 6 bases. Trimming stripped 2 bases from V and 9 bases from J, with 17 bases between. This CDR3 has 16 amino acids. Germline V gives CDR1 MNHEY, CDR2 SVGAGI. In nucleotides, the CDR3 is TGTGCCAGCAGTTACCCGTTACAGGGTCGTGGTTCACCCCTCCACTTT. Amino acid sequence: CASSYPLQGRGSPLHF.

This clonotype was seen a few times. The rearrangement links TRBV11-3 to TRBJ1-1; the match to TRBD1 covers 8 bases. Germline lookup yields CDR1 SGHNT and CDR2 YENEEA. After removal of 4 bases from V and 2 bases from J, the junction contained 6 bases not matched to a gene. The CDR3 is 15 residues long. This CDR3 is CASSSWTGLNTEAFF. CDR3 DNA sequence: TGTGCCAGCAGCTCCTGGACAGGGCTCAACACTGAAGCTTTCTTT.

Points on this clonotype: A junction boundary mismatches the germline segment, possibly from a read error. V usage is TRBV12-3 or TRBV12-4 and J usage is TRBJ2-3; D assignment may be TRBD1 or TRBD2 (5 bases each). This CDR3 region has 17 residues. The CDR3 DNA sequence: TGTGCCAGCAGTCCAGCCCCGGGAAGAGGGATGACAGATGCGCAGTATTTT. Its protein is CASSPAPGRGMTDAQYF.

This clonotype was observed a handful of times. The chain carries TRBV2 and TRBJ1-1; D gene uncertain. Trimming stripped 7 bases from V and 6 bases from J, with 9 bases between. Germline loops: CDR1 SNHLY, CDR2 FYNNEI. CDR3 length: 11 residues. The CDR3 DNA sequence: TGTGCCAGCAACCCCGGGCCTGAAGCTTTCTTT. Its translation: CASNPGPEAFF. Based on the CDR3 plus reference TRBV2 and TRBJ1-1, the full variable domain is EPEVTQTPSHQVTQMGQEVILRCVPISNHLYFYWYRQILGQKVEFLVSFYNNEISEKSEIFDDQFSVERPDGSNFTLKIRSTKLEDSAMYFCASNPGPEAFFGQGTRLTVV.

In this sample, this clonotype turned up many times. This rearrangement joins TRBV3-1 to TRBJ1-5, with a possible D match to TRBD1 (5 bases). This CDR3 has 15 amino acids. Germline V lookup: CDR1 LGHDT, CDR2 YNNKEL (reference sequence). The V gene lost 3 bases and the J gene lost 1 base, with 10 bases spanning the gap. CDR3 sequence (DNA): TGTGCCAGCAGCCACTCAGGGCCCAGCAATCAGCCCCAGCATTTT. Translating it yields CASSHSGPSNQPQHF.

In DNA form, the CDR3 reads TGCAGTGCCCGAGACCGGGACACCCGCGGTGAAAAACTGTTTTTT. Translating it yields CSARDRDTRGEKLFF. The chain joins TRBV20-1 to TRBJ1-4, with D perhaps matching TRBD1 (6 bases). The CDR3 has 15 residues. Deletions cut 6 bases from V and 7 bases from J, with 21 bases between. Germline V gene lookup returns CDR1 DFQATT and CDR2 SNEGSKA (reference sequence).

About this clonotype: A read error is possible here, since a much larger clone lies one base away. CDR3 loop: CASSPSSGLALPRETQYF. CDR3 DNA: TGTGCCAGCAGCCCCTCCTCGGGACTAGCGCTTCCAAGAGAAACCCAGTACTTC. The rearrangement uses TRBV7-2 and TRBJ2-5; TRBD2 matches at 10 bases. From germline, CDR1 is SGHTA and CDR2 FQGNSA. The trim removed 5 bases at V and 8 bases at J, leaving 20 bases unmatched. The CDR3 length is 18 residues.

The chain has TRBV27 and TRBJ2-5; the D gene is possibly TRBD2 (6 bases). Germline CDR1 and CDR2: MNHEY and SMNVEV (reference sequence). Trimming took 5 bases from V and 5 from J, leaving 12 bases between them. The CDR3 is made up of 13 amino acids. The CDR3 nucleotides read TGTGCCAGCAGTCGGGGTGCGGGGGAGACCCAGTACTTC. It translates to CASSRGAGETQYF.

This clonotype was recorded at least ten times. The CDR3 sequence is CASSLGRPEQFF. For the CDR3, the DNA is TGTGCCAGCAGTTTAGGGCGGCCTGAGCAGTTCTTC. This sequence joins TRBV12-3 or TRBV12-4 and TRBJ2-1, with no clear D. The CDR3 consists of 12 residues. V lost 1 base, J lost 9 bases, and 7 bases lay in between.

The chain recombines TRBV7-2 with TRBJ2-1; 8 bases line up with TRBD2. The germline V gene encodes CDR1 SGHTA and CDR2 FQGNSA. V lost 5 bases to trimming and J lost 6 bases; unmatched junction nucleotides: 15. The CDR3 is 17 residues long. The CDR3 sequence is CASSRIPIREGPNEQFF. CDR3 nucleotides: TGTGCCAGCAGCCGCATCCCAATTCGGGAGGGGCCCAATGAGCAGTTCTTC.

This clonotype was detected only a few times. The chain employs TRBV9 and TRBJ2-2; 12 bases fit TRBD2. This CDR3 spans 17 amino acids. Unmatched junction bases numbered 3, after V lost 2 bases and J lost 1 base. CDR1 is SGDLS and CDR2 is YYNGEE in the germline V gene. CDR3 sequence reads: CASSVGTSGLNTGELFF. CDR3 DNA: TGTGCCAGCAGCGTTGGGACTAGCGGGCTGAACACCGGGGAGCTGTTTTTT.

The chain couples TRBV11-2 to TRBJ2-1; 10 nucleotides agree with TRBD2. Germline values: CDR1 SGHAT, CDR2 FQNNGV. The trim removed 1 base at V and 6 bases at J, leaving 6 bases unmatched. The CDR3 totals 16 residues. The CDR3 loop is CASSLGAGGRGNEQFF. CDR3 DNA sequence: TGTGCCAGCAGCTTAGGAGCGGGGGGGAGAGGCAATGAGCAGTTCTTC.

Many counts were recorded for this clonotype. CDR3 sequence: CASSQDRSGRARNEQFF. In DNA, the CDR3 is TGTGCCAGCAGCCAAGACCGAAGCGGGAGGGCCCGCAATGAGCAGTTCTTC. This chain links TRBV3-1 with TRBJ2-1, with TRBD2 identical over 10 bases. The CDR3 is made up of 17 amino acids. The J segment lost 6 bases and the V segment lost 0 bases, leaving 8 bases of the junction unmatched. CDR1 is LGHDT, CDR2 YNNKEL, per germline (reference sequence).

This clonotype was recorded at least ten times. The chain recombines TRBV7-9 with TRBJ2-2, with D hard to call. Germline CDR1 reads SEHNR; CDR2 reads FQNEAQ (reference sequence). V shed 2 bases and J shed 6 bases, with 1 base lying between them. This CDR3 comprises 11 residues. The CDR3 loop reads CASSLPGELFF. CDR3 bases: TGTGCCAGCAGCTTACCCGGGGAGCTGTTTTTT.